This T cell receptor (beta chain) was captured by sequencing in a study of technical replicates of blood from several donors. Libraries were prepared by immunoSEQ multiplex PCR; TCRdb keeps only in-frame clonotypes and omits some of them. The sample includes 98,000 or so clones, 95% seen only once; the top ten take 0.21%. Germline-derived CDR1 and CDR2 are MDHEN and SYDVKM. The CDR3 covers 14 residues. Between the trimmed V and J ends, which lost 2 bases and 9 bases, there was a span of 14 bases. J is TRBJ2-4 and V is TRBV28; D might be TRBD2 (5 bases). The clonotype originates from a human donor in good health. Sequencing used T cells isolated from PBMCs. The CDR3 region is CASSLTGDGGIQYF. Here the CDR3 DNA reads TGTGCCAGCAGTTTAACCGGCGACGGAGGCATTCAGTACTTC.